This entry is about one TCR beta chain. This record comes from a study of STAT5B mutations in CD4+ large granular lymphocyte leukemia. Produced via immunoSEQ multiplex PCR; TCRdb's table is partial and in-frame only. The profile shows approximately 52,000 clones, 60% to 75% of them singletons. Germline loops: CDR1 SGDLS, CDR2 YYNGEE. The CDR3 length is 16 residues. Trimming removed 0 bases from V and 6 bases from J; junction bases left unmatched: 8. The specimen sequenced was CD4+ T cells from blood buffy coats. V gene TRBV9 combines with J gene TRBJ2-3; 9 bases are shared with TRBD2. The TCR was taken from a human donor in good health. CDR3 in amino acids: CASSVVAGGGFDTQYF. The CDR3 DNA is TGTGCCAGCAGCGTAGTGGCGGGGGGGGGTTTTGATACGCAGTATTTT.